The 20 T cell receptor beta chains presented below share a single source sample, sequenced in a study of shared clonotypes between healthy human individuals. Clones were read by immunoSEQ multiplex PCR, and TCRdb kept only the in-frame ones, dropping some. The table has under 650,000 clones, 90% to 97% seen once. Sequencing was carried out using naive CD4+ T cells sorted from blood. Stated subset: CD45RA+ positively selected. The receptors derive from a woman aged 25 to 39 in good health.

This chain links TRBV6-1 with TRBJ1-5; no reliable D call. This CDR3 region has 14 residues. Trimming took off 4 bases at V and 0 bases at J, with 7 bases between the two ends. Germline V gene data show CDR1 as MNHNS and CDR2 as SASEGT. The CDR3 bases are TGTGCCAGCAGTGTCCAATCTAGCAATCAGCCCCAGCATTTT. This encodes CASSVQSSNQPQHF.

The chain joins TRBV6-4 to TRBJ1-1; D is undetermined. Germline CDR1 and CDR2: MRHNA and SNTAGT. V was pared by 3 bases and J by 2 bases, with 7 bases between. There are 13 residues in the CDR3. The CDR3 sequence: CASSERGNTEAFF. CDR3 DNA sequence: TGTGCCAGCAGTGAGCGGGGAAACACTGAAGCTTTCTTT.

The chain has TRBV10-3 and TRBJ1-2; D is undetermined. The germline V gene encodes CDR1 ENHRY and CDR2 SYGVKD. Trimming pared 3 bases from V and 8 bases from J, leaving 16 bases between. This CDR3 region has 14 residues. The CDR3 loop is CAISDFRTLGGYTF. The CDR3 region has the DNA TGTGCCATCAGTGATTTCAGAACCCTGGGGGGCTACACCTTC.

This clone was recorded once. The genes are TRBV11-2 and TRBJ2-1, with 12 bases that match TRBD1. The J segment lost 7 bases and the V segment lost 4 bases, leaving 5 bases of the junction unmatched. CDR3 length equals 15 residues. Germline-derived CDR1 and CDR2 are SGHAT and FQNNGV. The CDR3 region is CASSSGQGAANEQFF. As DNA, the CDR3 is TGTGCCAGCAGCTCGGGACAGGGGGCCGCAAATGAGCAGTTCTTC.

The chain recombines TRBV9 with TRBJ2-7; D unresolved. Looked up from germline, CDR1 is SGDLS and CDR2 is YYNGEE. V lost 0 bases and J lost 2, with 9 bases in between. The CDR3 spans 14 residues. This CDR3 reads CASSVVPETYEQYF. In DNA, the CDR3 is TGTGCCAGCAGCGTAGTTCCTGAGACCTACGAGCAGTACTTC.

V usage is TRBV7-8 and J usage is TRBJ1-2; D perhaps matches TRBD1 (6 bases). Trimming pared 5 bases from V and 6 bases from J, leaving 31 bases between. The CDR3 totals 19 residues. Germline loops: CDR1 SGHVS, CDR2 FQNEAQ. The CDR3 bases are TGTGCCAGCAGCCCACTTCGAATCCCTCGAGGGGGAGGGTTTAATGGCTACACCTTC. Translating gives CASSPLRIPRGGGFNGYTF. Using reference TRBV7-8 and TRBJ1-2 for the parts outside the CDR3, the full variable domain is GAGVSQSPRYKVAKRGQDVALRCDPISGHVSLFWYQQALGQGPEFLTYFQNEAQLDKSGLPSDRFFAERPEGSVSTLKIQRTQQEDSAVYLCASSPLRIPRGGGFNGYTFGSGTRLTVV.

The chain couples TRBV5-8 to TRBJ1-6, with D unresolved. Germline CDR1 SGHTS, CDR2 YDEGEE. Trimming stripped 1 base from V and 13 bases from J, with 15 bases between. The CDR3 contains 14 residues. The CDR3 bases are TGTGCCAGCAGCTTGTTAGTTCCGACCGGTCCCCTCCACTTT. It specifies CASSLLVPTGPLHF.

The chain has TRBV5-4 and TRBJ1-2, with 8 bases identical to TRBD1. This CDR3 contains 12 residues. The J segment lost 3 bases and the V segment lost 9 bases, leaving 4 bases of the junction unmatched. Germline CDR1 SGHNT, CDR2 YYREEE (reference sequence). CDR3 coding DNA: TGTGCCACCTTGGACAGGGACTATGGCTACACCTTC. Translating it yields CATLDRDYGYTF.

The chain carries TRBV11-2 and TRBJ2-5; TRBD1 matches 9 bases. The J call may be faulty, since TRBJ2-7 better matches the DNA end. Germline V gene lookup returns CDR1 SGHAT and CDR2 FQNNGV. The CDR3 spans 15 residues. DNA for the CDR3: TGTGCCAGCAGCTTTCGATTGGACAGGGGCTACGAGCAGTACTTC. Protein product: CASSFRLDRGYEQYF.

The V call is TRBV5-6, the J call TRBJ1-1; D unclear. The CDR3 is made up of 12 amino acids. The V and J ends lost 2 bases and 8 bases respectively, with 10 bases between them. Germline loops: CDR1 SGHDT, CDR2 YYEEEE. The CDR3 region has the DNA TGTGCCAGCAGCTTACCGGGGAGAGAAGCTTTCTTT. Protein product: CASSLPGREAFF.

V gene TRBV9 combines with J gene TRBJ2-5, with 10 bases identical to TRBD2. The assigned J gene may be wrong: the sequence end matches TRBJ2-7 better. The V gene's germline CDR1 is SGDLS and CDR2 YYNGEE. CDR3 length: 15 amino acids. Here the CDR3 reads CASSRTSGPGYEQYF. The CDR3 DNA reads as TGTGCCAGCAGCCGGACTAGCGGACCTGGCTACGAGCAGTACTTC.

This chain links TRBV28 with TRBJ2-5; possibly TRBD1 for D (5 bases). The V and J ends lost 7 bases and 4 bases respectively, with 19 bases between them. CDR1 MDHEN and CDR2 SYDVKM come from the germline V gene. The CDR3 length is 15 residues. Here the CDR3 reads CASNPSFGARETQYF. The CDR3 DNA follows: TGTGCCAGCAACCCTTCGTTTGGGGCAAGAGAGACCCAGTACTTC.

This chain connects TRBV28 to TRBJ1-1; possibly TRBD1 for D (6 bases). V was cut by 7 bases and J by 4 bases, with 19 bases left in between. CDR3 size: 15 residues. Germline loops: CDR1 MDHEN, CDR2 SYDVKM. The chain's CDR3 is CASIRPGDGSTEAFF. The CDR3 bases are TGTGCCAGCATCCGCCCAGGGGACGGTAGCACTGAAGCTTTCTTT. Supplemented by reference TRBV28 and TRBJ1-1, the full variable domain reads DVKVTQSSRYLVKRTGEKVFLECVQDMDHENMFWYRQDPGLGLRLIYFSYDVKMKEKGDIPEGYSVSREKKERFSLILESASTNQTSMYLCASIRPGDGSTEAFFGQGTRLTVV.

The J gene is TRBJ2-7, the V gene TRBV18; D is tentatively TRBD1 or TRBD2 (5 bases each). This CDR3 is built from 16 residues. Trimming pared 3 bases from V and 0 bases from J, leaving 15 bases between. The germline CDR1 and CDR2 sequences are KGHSH and LQKENI. This chain's CDR3 is CASSPNGAGTSYEQYF. DNA of the CDR3: TGTGCCAGCTCACCTAACGGGGCAGGGACCTCCTACGAGCAGTACTTC.

The chain combines TRBV30 with TRBJ2-3; 10 bases map to TRBD2. CDR3 length equals 17 residues. CDR1 GTSNPN and CDR2 SVGIG come from the germline V gene (reference sequence). After removal of 5 bases from V and 3 bases from J, the junction contained 14 bases not matched to a gene. CDR3: CAWATHRSGRFTDTQYF. The CDR3 region has the DNA TGTGCCTGGGCGACCCATCGTAGCGGGAGGTTTACAGATACGCAGTATTTT.

The rearrangement joins TRBV6-5 to TRBJ2-5, with D possibly being TRBD1 (5 bases). CDR3 size: 14 residues. Germline V lookup: CDR1 MNHEY, CDR2 SVGAGI. Trimming removed 5 bases from V and 5 bases from J, with 15 bases in between. The CDR3 region has the DNA TGTGCCAGCAGTAGTGGTCAGGGTCTCGAGACCCAGTACTTC. It specifies CASSSGQGLETQYF.

V usage is TRBV28 and J usage is TRBJ2-1; D is unclear. CDR1 MDHEN and CDR2 SYDVKM come from the germline V gene. The CDR3 consists of 14 residues. Trimming shortened V by 5 bases and J by 7 bases, and 15 bases separated the two germline ends. CDR3 sequence reads: CASSLRTTRNEQFF. CDR3 sequence (DNA): TGTGCCAGCAGTCTCAGGACGACACGGAATGAGCAGTTCTTC.

V is TRBV7-2 and J is TRBJ2-7; no reliable D call. This CDR3 is built from 14 residues. Per germline, CDR1 SGHTA and CDR2 FQGNSA. Trimming cost V 5 bases and J 3 bases, with 14 bases left between them. For the CDR3, the DNA is TGTGCCAGCAGCCTCGTCCGGACCTTCTACGAGCAGTACTTC. Translating it yields CASSLVRTFYEQYF.

The chain joins TRBV5-1 to TRBJ2-3; TRBD1 or TRBD2 may be the D gene (5 bases each). Looked up from germline, CDR1 is SGHRS and CDR2 is YFSETQ. Trimming stripped 0 bases from V and 3 bases from J, with 14 bases between. This CDR3 region has 16 residues. The CDR3 bases are TGCGCCAGCAGCTTGGCCACGGGGCAAGTGACAGATACGCAGTATTTT. Translation gives CASSLATGQVTDTQYF.

The CDR3 loop reads CASSPWVGPPSSYEQYF. Written as DNA, the CDR3 is TGTGCCAGCAGCCCCTGGGTGGGGCCGCCAAGCTCCTACGAGCAGTACTTC. V usage is TRBV7-9 and J usage is TRBJ2-7; a possible D gene is TRBD1 (5 bases). Trimming took off 5 bases at V and 0 bases at J, with 20 bases between the two ends. The CDR3 length is 17 residues. Germline CDR1 SEHNR, CDR2 FQNEAQ (reference sequence).